The next 21 T cell receptor beta chains were all read from a single sample in a study of shared clonotypes between healthy human individuals. Clones were read by immunoSEQ multiplex PCR, and TCRdb kept only the in-frame ones, dropping some. The sample holds roughly 500,000 clones, 95% to 97% seen once. The source material was naive CD4+ T cells sorted from blood. Subset in this sample: CD45RA+ positively selected. All receptors derive from a woman in her thirties in good health.

The table lists this clone with a few counts. The chain carries TRBV5-6 and TRBJ1-1; D is uncertain. Germline CDR1 SGHDT, CDR2 YYEEEE. Trimming pared 4 bases from V and 1 base from J, leaving 11 bases between. This CDR3 comprises 14 residues. Here the CDR3 reads CASSELDQNTEAFF. The CDR3 bases are TGTGCCAGCAGCGAGCTGGACCAGAACACTGAAGCTTTCTTT.

The genes are TRBV11-2 and TRBJ2-1; 14 nucleotides agree with TRBD2. Trimming removed 2 bases from V and 10 bases from J; junction bases left unmatched: 7. This CDR3 is 16 amino acids long. Germline CDR1 SGHAT, CDR2 FQNNGV. CDR3 residues: CASSLSSGTSGREQFF. The CDR3 nucleotides read TGTGCCAGCAGCTTATCTTCTGGGACTAGCGGGAGAGAGCAGTTCTTC.

J is TRBJ1-4 and V is TRBV6-5, with D possibly being TRBD1 (6 bases). This CDR3 region has 15 residues. Germline V gives CDR1 MNHEY, CDR2 SVGAGI. Deletions cut 3 bases from V and 5 bases from J, with 13 bases between. CDR3 DNA: TGTGCCAGCAGTTATGACAGGAGACAAAATGAAAAACTGTTTTTT. Its protein is CASSYDRRQNEKLFF.

The J gene is TRBJ1-5, the V gene TRBV28; maybe TRBD1 (5 bases). Germline V gene lookup returns CDR1 MDHEN and CDR2 SYDVKM. V dropped 3 bases and J dropped 0 bases, with 9 bases sitting between them. There are 15 residues in the CDR3. CDR3 sequence (DNA): TGTGCCAGCAGTTTGAGGGGCCCTAGCAATCAGCCCCAGCATTTT. It translates to CASSLRGPSNQPQHF.

The V call is TRBV27, the J call TRBJ2-5; TRBD1 matches 10 bases. TRBJ2-7 explains the end of the DNA better; the J call may be wrong. CDR1 is MNHEY and CDR2 is SMNVEV in the germline V gene (reference sequence). The CDR3 is made up of 15 amino acids. CDR3 DNA: TGTGCCAGCAGTTCGACAGGGGGCAATGCCTACGAGCAGTACTTC. Protein sequence: CASSSTGGNAYEQYF.

The V call is TRBV7-9, the J call TRBJ1-4, with 8 nucleotides matching TRBD1. The germline V gene encodes CDR1 SEHNR and CDR2 FQNEAQ (reference sequence). The CDR3 sequence is 13 residues long. CDR3 DNA sequence: TGTGCTGCCGGACAGGGAGAAGGTGAAAAACTGTTTTTT. It specifies CAAGQGEGEKLFF.

The chain is built from TRBV5-6 and TRBJ2-2, with a tentative D call TRBD1 (6 bases). Trimming stripped 3 bases from V and 5 bases from J, with 17 bases between. CDR1 is SGHDT, CDR2 YYEEEE, per germline. The CDR3 spans 16 residues. The CDR3, as DNA: TGTGCCAGCAGCTGGGGCCAGGGGCGTCGGACCGGGGAGCTGTTTTTT. It translates to CASSWGQGRRTGELFF.

The rearrangement links TRBV18 to TRBJ1-5, with 9 bases aligning to TRBD1. V gave up 6 bases and J gave up 1 base; unmatched junction bases: 7. This CDR3 has 16 amino acids. The germline gives CDR1 KGHSH, CDR2 LQKENI. The CDR3 nucleotides are TGTGCCAGCTCTGAAATGGACAGGGGCAGCAATCAGCCCCAGCATTTT. Translating gives CASSEMDRGSNQPQHF.

About this clone itself: Additional DNA sequences in this sample encode the identical CDR3. This sequence joins TRBV28 and TRBJ2-7; D gene uncertain. V lost 3 bases and J lost 3, with 9 bases in between. Germline lookup yields CDR1 MDHEN and CDR2 SYDVKM. CDR3 length equals 13 residues. For the CDR3, the DNA is TGTGCCAGCAGTTTGGGCCAGTTCTACGAGCAGTACTTC. Translating it yields CASSLGQFYEQYF.

The chain links TRBV2 to TRBJ2-6; no definite D call. The CDR3 covers 13 residues. Trimming cost V 0 bases and J 3 bases, with 0 bases left between them. The germline V gene encodes CDR1 SNHLY and CDR2 FYNNEI. The CDR3 region is CASSEAGANVLTF. CDR3 in DNA: TGTGCCAGCAGTGAAGCTGGGGCCAACGTCCTGACTTTC.

The rearrangement uses TRBV7-9 and TRBJ2-1, with 7 positions matching TRBD2. The CDR3 consists of 16 residues. Per the germline V gene, CDR1 is SEHNR and CDR2 is FQNEAQ (reference sequence). Trimming cost V 1 base and J 6 bases; bases outside gene matches: 9. The CDR3: CASSLVVLAELNEQFF. CDR3 nucleotides: TGTGCCAGCAGCTTAGTGGTTCTAGCGGAACTCAATGAGCAGTTCTTC.

Notes on this clone: The junction and the germline gene differ at one end; a read error may be behind it. The chain is built from TRBV28 and TRBJ2-1; maybe TRBD1 (5 bases). Germline V gene sequence: CDR1 MDHEN, CDR2 SYDVKM. The CDR3 is made up of 11 amino acids. The DNA of the CDR3 is TGTGCCAGCAGCACAGGCAATAAGCAGTTCTTC. This gives the protein CASSTGNKQFF.

This clone was seen just once. The V call is TRBV6-5, the J call TRBJ2-7; the match to TRBD2 covers 8 bases. This CDR3 spans 14 amino acids. J lost 5 bases, V lost 6 bases, and 9 bases had no gene match. CDR1 is MNHEY, CDR2 SVGAGI, per germline. The CDR3 region has the DNA TGTGCCAGCAGGGGACGGGGGGGAAAGGACGAGCAGTACTTC. Translated: CASRGRGGKDEQYF.

The chain links TRBV11-2 to TRBJ2-3, with a tentative D call TRBD2 (6 bases). Germline V gives CDR1 SGHAT, CDR2 FQNNGV. The CDR3 consists of 15 residues. The V end lost 5 bases, the J end lost 0 bases, and 12 bases lay between the germline ends. This CDR3 is CASSNPGTSTDTQYF. CDR3 DNA: TGTGCCAGCAGCAATCCCGGGACTAGCACAGATACGCAGTATTTT.

The V call is TRBV5-6, the J call TRBJ2-3; TRBD1 matches at 9 bases. CDR3 length: 15 amino acids. Germline V lookup: CDR1 SGHDT, CDR2 YYEEEE. The J segment lost 6 bases and the V segment lost 1 base, leaving 6 bases of the junction unmatched. The CDR3 region is CASSLPDRGGDTQYF. The CDR3 coding sequence is TGTGCCAGCAGCTTGCCGGACAGGGGAGGGGATACGCAGTATTTT.

The V gene is TRBV5-6, the J gene TRBJ2-7; D is unclear. Per the germline V gene, CDR1 is SGHDT and CDR2 is YYEEEE. This CDR3 has 11 amino acids. Trimming stripped 4 bases from V and 4 bases from J, with 6 bases between. CDR3 amino acids: CASSVMYEQYF. CDR3 coding DNA: TGTGCCAGCAGCGTAATGTACGAGCAGTACTTC.

This chain connects TRBV25-1 to TRBJ2-7; D is possibly TRBD1 or TRBD2 (5 bases each). CDR3 length: 15 residues. V gave up 4 bases and J gave up 3 bases, with 16 bases separating them. In germline, CDR1 is MGHDK, CDR2 SYGVNS. The CDR3 loop is CASSGDHPHLYEQYF. CDR3 sequence (DNA): TGTGCCAGCAGTGGGGACCATCCCCACCTCTACGAGCAGTACTTC.

CDR3 loop: CASSLEEGGDIQYF. CDR3 coding DNA: TGTGCCAGCAGCTTGGAGGAAGGGGGGGACATTCAGTACTTC. J is TRBJ2-4 and V is TRBV5-4; perhaps TRBD2 as D (7 bases). Germline CDR1 reads SGHNT; CDR2 reads YYREEE (reference sequence). The ends were cut back, 0 bases at V and 8 bases at J, with 12 bases in the middle. The CDR3 has 14 residues.

The chain uses TRBV21-1 and TRBJ2-7; the table's D call, TRBD2, was not checked against the DNA. TRBV21-1 is an annotated pseudogene. The length of the CDR3 is 19 residues. This CDR3 is CASSKASGGLAGATYEQYF. The CDR3 coding sequence is TGTGCCAGCAGCAAAGCTTCAGGGGGACTAGCGGGAGCAACCTACGAGCAGTACTTC.

About this clone: At one boundary the junction diverges from the germline segment, which might be a read error. The chain joins TRBV6-1 to TRBJ2-7; tentative D call: TRBD2 (5 bases). CDR3 size: 13 residues. CDR1 is MNHNS and CDR2 is SASEGT in the germline V gene. CDR3 residues: CASSEIASPEPYF. CDR3 bases: TGTGCCAGCAGTGAAATAGCGTCACCGGAGCCGTACTTC.

As to this clone: The same CDR3 can be traced to other DNA sequences in this sample. The rearrangement uses TRBV7-9 and TRBJ1-1; D perhaps matches TRBD1 (5 bases). The CDR3 has 13 residues. V was shortened by 1 base and J by 5 bases, with 8 bases between the two germline ends. Germline CDR1 SEHNR, CDR2 FQNEAQ (reference sequence). CDR3 bases: TGTGCCAGCAGCTTAGAGGAGGGGACTGAAGCTTTCTTT. It translates to CASSLEEGTEAFF.